Each of the 2 T cell receptor beta chains below was sequenced from the same sample in a study of cytomegalovirus exposure and HLA in healthy donors. The PCR employed 60 Vbeta primers together with 13 Jbeta primers. Profiling relied on immunoSEQ multiplex PCR, and the TCRdb table lists in-frame clones only, not all of them. The sample contains more than 100,000 clones, 65% to 85% of which appear only once. The sample consisted of PBMCs. The source of these receptors is a man in his fifties or sixties in good health and CMV-seronegative.

This clone was picked up a small number of times. This chain connects TRBV6-5 to TRBJ2-7; 10 nucleotides align to TRBD1. The CDR3 is made up of 13 amino acids. The germline V gene encodes CDR1 MNHEY and CDR2 SVGAGI. Unmatched junction bases numbered 4, after V lost 6 bases and J lost 5 bases. The CDR3 nucleotides are TGTGCCAGCAGCCGGGACAGGGGAGACGAGCAGTACTTC. The encoded protein is CASSRDRGDEQYF.

The rearrangement uses TRBV29-1 and TRBJ2-5; 10 bases are a match to TRBD2. The CDR3 covers 16 residues. The J segment lost 2 bases and the V segment lost 2 bases, leaving 8 bases of the junction unmatched. The V gene's germline CDR1 is SQVTM and CDR2 ANQGSEA. This CDR3 reads CSVERTSGLPQETQYF. As DNA, the CDR3 is TGCAGCGTTGAAAGGACTAGCGGTCTCCCTCAAGAGACCCAGTACTTC.